This T cell receptor beta chain was sequenced in a study of CD8 T cells in ankylosing spondylitis. The sample holds many counts of this clonotype. Its target is not known. Study-wide results and caveats: Some motif variants had been reported before (in reactive arthritis synovial fluid and blood). The study identified a TCR beta motif of under ten highly homologous variants that appeared characteristic of ankylosing spondylitis blood. Disease-linked clones were reportedly significantly enriched in matched ankylosing spondylitis synovial fluid. As for the disease-linked clones, they showed a CD8+ phenotype and occurred at relatively low frequencies in peripheral blood.

V gave up 3 bases and J gave up 7 bases; unmatched junction bases: 15. CDR3 length: 16 residues. Preparation of TCR beta libraries was done by quantitative 5'-RACE with molecular barcodes. MiXCR was run by TCRdb on the 5' RACE reads, yielding one entry per CDR3 protein. The sample yields some 840,000 distinct CDR3 sequences, around 11% seen once. J is TRBJ2-7 and V is TRBV12-3 or TRBV12-4, with 7 bases identical to TRBD1. The clonotype originates from a male donor with ankylosing spondylitis. Sequencing used blood, either unsorted or a sorted T cell fraction (not recorded which). The CDR3 sequence is CASSFHWSGGVWEQYF. In DNA, the CDR3 is TGTGCCAGCAGTTTTCACTGGTCAGGGGGAGTGTGGGAGCAGTACTTC.